This entry describes one T cell receptor beta chain. A read error may be the cause here, since a much bigger clone is one base away. One entry per CDR3 protein, called by TCRdb with MiXCR from the PCR reads. This sample has 85,000 to 120,000 distinct CDR3 sequences, with 51% found just once. These data originate in a study of CDR3 diversity in severe acne. The V gene's germline CDR1 is SGHRS and CDR2 YFSETQ. This CDR3 region has 15 residues. V was clipped by 0 bases and J by 7 bases, with 15 bases between them. This TCR came from a male donor with acne. J is TRBJ2-3 and V is TRBV5-1, with D unresolved. The sample comprised blood. Written as DNA, the CDR3 is TGCGCCAGCAGCTTGGACGTCCAGCAAGGAAATACGCAGTATTTT. Encoded protein: CASSLDVQQGNTQYF.